This is a list of T cell receptor beta chains from one sample in a study of OX40 agonist ivuxolimab in advanced cancers. Clones were read by immunoSEQ multiplex PCR, and TCRdb kept only the in-frame ones, dropping some. The repertoire holds about 35,000 clones, with around 83% as singletons. Sequencing was performed on CD4+ or CD8+ T cells sorted from blood, taken in a trial of the OX40 agonist ivuxolimab. The receptors here all came from an adult with an advanced solid tumor such as melanoma, head and neck, liver or kidney cancer. CDR3s include the opening cysteine and the closing phenylalanine or tryptophan. A D gene is named only where the DNA matches it firmly. Size is omitted from some rows. Given values are once, few, many or a class for expanded clones.

clone size: NA
J gene: TRBJ2-4
V gene: TRBV18
D gene: NA
CDR3 protein: CASSGGTKNIQYF
CDR3 DNA: TGTGCCAGCTCAGGGGGAACCAAAAACATTCAGTACTTC

clone size: NA
J gene: TRBJ2-7
V gene: TRBV6-1
D gene: NA
CDR3 protein: CASSARHRLAYEQYF
CDR3 DNA: TGTGCCAGCAGTGCAAGACACCGGTTAGCCTACGAGCAGTACTTC

clone size: NA
J gene: TRBJ1-5
V gene: TRBV4-2
D gene: TRBD1
CDR3 protein: CASSQPQGAGGQPQHF
CDR3 DNA: TGTGCCAGCAGCCAACCACAGGGGGCAGGCGGTCAGCCCCAGCATTTT

clone size: once
J gene: TRBJ2-7
V gene: TRBV12-5
D gene: NA
CDR3 protein: CASGLVLTESYEQYF
CDR3 DNA: TGTGCTAGTGGTTTGGTACTGACAGAGTCCTACGAGCAGTACTTC

clone size: once
J gene: TRBJ2-2
V gene: TRBV11-2
D gene: TRBD2
CDR3 protein: CASSLISGGGQFTGELFF
CDR3 DNA: TGTGCCAGCAGCTTAATCTCCGGCGGGGGGCAATTCACCGGGGAGCTGTTTTTT

clone size: NA
J gene: TRBJ2-3
V gene: TRBV19
D gene: NA
CDR3 protein: CASSPFPAGSTDTQYF
CDR3 DNA: TGTGCCAGTAGTCCCTTTCCGGCAGGTAGCACAGATACGCAGTATTTT

clone size: NA
J gene: TRBJ2-7
V gene: TRBV7-6
D gene: NA
CDR3 protein: CASSLAGEWTYEQYF
CDR3 DNA: TGTGCCAGCAGCTTAGCGGGGGAGTGGACCTACGAGCAGTACTTC

clone size: NA
J gene: TRBJ2-5
V gene: TRBV2
D gene: NA
CDR3 protein: CASSERVRLVSQTQYF
CDR3 DNA: TGTGCCAGCAGTGAGAGGGTCCGGTTGGTCAGCCAGACCCAGTACTTC

clone size: NA
J gene: TRBJ2-1
V gene: TRBV30
D gene: TRBD2
CDR3 protein: CAWSPGLFNEQFF
CDR3 DNA: TGTGCCTGGAGTCCGGGACTATTCAATGAGCAGTTCTTC

clone size: NA
J gene: TRBJ2-7
V gene: TRBV6-5
D gene: NA
CDR3 protein: CASSYKVYGYSYEQYF
CDR3 DNA: TGTGCCAGCAGTTACAAGGTATATGGGTACTCCTACGAGCAGTACTTC

clone size: NA
J gene: TRBJ2-7
V gene: TRBV7-9
D gene: TRBD1
CDR3 protein: CASRFTGGESYEQYF
CDR3 DNA: TGTGCCAGCAGATTCACAGGGGGCGAGTCCTACGAGCAGTACTTC

clone size: NA
J gene: TRBJ2-1
V gene: TRBV11-1
D gene: TRBD2
CDR3 protein: CASSFRNLAGGYNEQFF
CDR3 DNA: TGTGCCAGCAGCTTTAGAAACTTAGCGGGGGGTTACAATGAGCAGTTCTTC

clone size: NA
J gene: TRBJ1-1
V gene: TRBV29-1
D gene: NA
CDR3 protein: CSAGQLNTEAFF
CDR3 DNA: TGCAGCGCCGGACAGCTTAACACTGAAGCTTTCTTT

clone size: few
J gene: TRBJ2-7
V gene: TRBV18
D gene: NA
CDR3 protein: CASSPLASSYEQYF
CDR3 DNA: TGTGCCAGCTCACCTCTCGCGAGCTCCTACGAGCAGTACTTC

clone size: NA
J gene: TRBJ2-3
V gene: TRBV7-9
D gene: TRBD2
CDR3 protein: CASSSGLVSDTQYF
CDR3 DNA: TGTGCCAGCAGCTCCGGACTAGTTTCAGATACGCAGTATTTT

clone size: NA
J gene: TRBJ2-1
V gene: TRBV27
D gene: NA
CDR3 protein: CASSLVAASYNEQFF
CDR3 DNA: TGTGCCAGCAGTTTAGTAGCGGCTTCCTACAATGAGCAGTTCTTC

clone size: once
J gene: TRBJ1-1
V gene: TRBV7-9
D gene: NA
CDR3 protein: CASSARRLENTEAFF
CDR3 DNA: TGTGCCAGCAGCGCCCGCCGTCTTGAGAACACTGAAGCTTTCTTT

clone size: NA
J gene: TRBJ2-3
V gene: TRBV28
D gene: TRBD1
CDR3 protein: CASRQTGGADTQYF
CDR3 DNA: TGTGCCAGCAGACAAACAGGGGGCGCAGATACGCAGTATTTT

clone size: NA
J gene: TRBJ1-5
V gene: TRBV28
D gene: TRBD1
CDR3 protein: CASRQGWVQPQHF
CDR3 DNA: TGTGCCAGCAGACAGGGGTGGGTTCAGCCCCAGCATTTT

clone size: NA
J gene: TRBJ2-7
V gene: TRBV2
D gene: NA
CDR3 protein: CASSVAYEQYF
CDR3 DNA: TGTGCCAGCAGTGTCGCCTACGAGCAGTACTTC

clone size: NA
J gene: TRBJ2-1
V gene: TRBV7-8
D gene: TRBD2
CDR3 protein: CASSLARTREGEEFF
CDR3 DNA: TGTGCCAGCAGCTTAGCCCGGACTAGAGAGGGAGAAGAGTTCTTC

clone size: NA
J gene: TRBJ1-2
V gene: TRBV18
D gene: NA
CDR3 protein: CASSPESESGYTF
CDR3 DNA: TGTGCCAGCTCACCAGAGTCAGAGAGTGGCTACACCTTC

clone size: NA
J gene: TRBJ1-5
V gene: TRBV6-5
D gene: NA
CDR3 protein: CASSYSMAGANQPQHF
CDR3 DNA: TGTGCCAGCAGTTACTCGATGGCGGGGGCTAATCAGCCCCAGCATTTT

clone size: NA
J gene: TRBJ2-3
V gene: TRBV29-1
D gene: NA
CDR3 protein: CSGRGGLADTQYF
CDR3 DNA: TGCAGCGGTAGGGGGGGGTTAGCAGATACGCAGTATTTT

clone size: NA
J gene: TRBJ1-6
V gene: TRBV2
D gene: NA
CDR3 protein: CASRLLRGPNSPLHF
CDR3 DNA: TGTGCCAGCAGACTACTCCGGGGGCCAAATTCACCCCTCCACTTT

clone size: NA
J gene: TRBJ2-1
V gene: TRBV6-5
D gene: NA
CDR3 protein: CASSTSRGNNEQFF
CDR3 DNA: TGTGCCAGCAGTACTAGCAGAGGTAACAATGAGCAGTTCTTC

clone size: NA
J gene: TRBJ1-2
V gene: TRBV4-2
D gene: NA
CDR3 protein: CASSRGGGGPGYGYTF
CDR3 DNA: TGTGCCAGCAGCCGGGGCGGGGGGGGCCCAGGATATGGCTACACCTTC